These T cell receptor beta chains were read from a single sample in a study of blood T cell repertoires in COVID-19. The protocol was immunoSEQ multiplex PCR, while the TCRdb copy is restricted to in-frame clones and leaves out a portion. Of hundreds of thousands of clones detected, approximately 83% appear once; the ten largest clones hold 3% to 4%. Sequences were obtained from PBMCs or T cells enriched from blood (not recorded which). The receptor set was obtained from a woman aged 35 to 49 with acute COVID-19. Each CDR3 is given with its conserved first and last residue. A D gene is named only where the DNA matches it firmly. Where a row states a size, it is once, few, many or the class of an expanded clone; other rows omit it.

v_call	j_call	cdr3_length	d_call	clone_size	cdr3_nt	cdr3_aa
TRBV28	TRBJ2-1	13	-	-	TGTGCCAGCAGAGGATCCGCGGTGAATGAGCAGTTCTTC	CASRGSAVNEQFF
TRBV3-1/TRBV3-2	TRBJ1-2	13	-	-	TGTGCCAGCAGCGCTACGGGTTATTATGGCTACACCTTC	CASSATGYYGYTF
TRBV3-1/TRBV3-2	TRBJ2-1	16	TRBD2	-	TGTGCCAGCAGCCCTTGGACTAGCGGGACTGAGGATGAGCAGTTCTTC	CASSPWTSGTEDEQFF
TRBV5-1	TRBJ2-3	14	TRBD2	-	TGCGCCAGCAGGCGGGAGTTAGGGTCAGATACGCAGTATTTT	CASRRELGSDTQYF
TRBV10-2	TRBJ2-2	18	TRBD2	-	TGCGCCAGCACTCCCGGACTAGCGGGTTGGGACGGCACCGGGGAGCTGTTTTTT	CASTPGLAGWDGTGELFF
TRBV28	TRBJ2-5	15	TRBD2	once	TGTGCCAGCAGCCGTCTAGCGGGAGCGGGGGAGACCCAGTACTTC	CASSRLAGAGETQYF
TRBV15	TRBJ2-1	17	TRBD2	-	TGTGCCACCAGCAGAGATGGGGGAGGGGCCTCCTACAATGAGCAGTTCTTC	CATSRDGGGASYNEQFF
TRBV7-2	TRBJ2-1	15	TRBD2	-	TGTGCCAGCAGCTTAGATCATAGCGGGATGGATGAGCAGTTCTTC	CASSLDHSGMDEQFF
TRBV7-8	TRBJ2-5	15	TRBD1	-	TGTGCCAGCAGCTTAGTCACAGGGGGGCAAGAGACCCAGTACTTC	CASSLVTGGQETQYF
TRBV6-5	TRBJ1-2	14	TRBD1	once	TGTGCCAGCAGTTTGACAGGGCGGTTTTTAGGCTACACCTTC	CASSLTGRFLGYTF
TRBV7-8	TRBJ2-5	18	TRBD2	once	TGTGCCAGCAGCTTAGCGAGCGGGACTAGCCCGGGGGGAGAGACCCAGTACTTC	CASSLASGTSPGGETQYF
TRBV5-1	TRBJ2-7	14	TRBD1	-	TGCGCCAGCAGCACTGGGACAGAGCCTACCGAGCAGTACTTC	CASSTGTEPTEQYF
TRBV4-1	TRBJ2-7	14	-	-	TGCGCCAGCAGCCAAGTAGGAGCCTCGGGCGAGCAGTACTTC	CASSQVGASGEQYF
TRBV10-2	TRBJ1-6	14	-	-	TGCGCCGCCGCGCTCACCCAGAGGAATTCACCCCTCCACTTT	CAAALTQRNSPLHF
TRBV7-9	TRBJ2-3	16	-	-	TGTGCCAGCAGCTTCGGAGGGCCGGAGAGCACAGATACGCAGTATTTT	CASSFGGPESTDTQYF
TRBV4-2	TRBJ1-2	15	TRBD1	-	TGTGCCAGCAGCCAAGTGACAGGGGGCACCTATGGCTACACCTTC	CASSQVTGGTYGYTF
TRBV5-5	TRBJ2-7	15	TRBD2	-	TGTGCCAGCAGCTTGGATGGCGGGGGCTCCTACGAGCAGTACTTC	CASSLDGGGSYEQYF
TRBV11-3	TRBJ2-3	15	TRBD2	-	TGTGCCAGCAAAAGAGGCGGGAGGAGCACAGATACGCAGTATTTT	CASKRGGRSTDTQYF
TRBV6-5	TRBJ2-3	13	TRBD2	-	TGTGCCATGGGGAGGGTCCCGTCAGATACGCAGTATTTT	CAMGRVPSDTQYF
TRBV5-1	TRBJ2-7	13	-	once	TGCGCCAGCAGCTTGGACGGGGACTACGAGCAGTACTTC	CASSLDGDYEQYF
TRBV6-5	TRBJ2-7	15	TRBD2	-	TGTGCCAGCAGTTACTCTACGGCTAGCGGCTACGAGCAGTACTTC	CASSYSTASGYEQYF
TRBV2	TRBJ2-1	17	TRBD2	-	TGTGCCAGCCTAGATTCTAGCGGGAGGGCCTCAGGCAATGAGCAGTTCTTC	CASLDSSGRASGNEQFF
TRBV7-7	TRBJ2-7	19	-	-	TGTGCTAGCAGCTATTGTGAGTGGGTGGCGGGACTCCTCTCCTACGAGCAGTACTTC	CASSYCEWVAGLLSYEQYF
TRBV7-3	TRBJ2-2	12	-	-	TGTGCCAGCAGCTCCTCCACCGGGGAGCTGTTTTTT	CASSSSTGELFF
TRBV6-1	TRBJ2-3	17	-	-	TGTGCCAGCAGTGAGGGACAACATCGAACTAGCACAGATACGCAGTATTTT	CASSEGQHRTSTDTQYF
TRBV25-1	TRBJ1-2	15	-	-	TGTGCCAGCAGTGAAAACAGAGAACCCAACTATGGCTACACCTTC	CASSENREPNYGYTF
TRBV25-1	TRBJ2-4	12	-	-	TGTGCCAGCAGCGCCACGGGAGACATTCAGTACTTC	CASSATGDIQYF
TRBV24-1	TRBJ1-2	11	-	-	TGTGCCACCAGTGCCGGGTCCGGCTACACCTTC	CATSAGSGYTF
TRBV19	TRBJ2-7	14	-	-	TGTGCCAGTAGCTCCAAGGGACTGTCTTACGAGCAGTACTTC	CASSSKGLSYEQYF
TRBV4-1	TRBJ1-4	14	TRBD1	-	TGCGCCAGCAGCTTAAGACAGGGGCATGAAAAACTGTTTTTT	CASSLRQGHEKLFF
TRBV9	TRBJ2-1	17	TRBD2	-	TGTGCCAGCAGCGTAGGTGTTGGACTAGCGGAGTACAATGAGCAGTTCTTC	CASSVGVGLAEYNEQFF
TRBV6-2/TRBV6-3	TRBJ1-5	14	-	-	TGTGCCAGCAGTCTCGAGGTTAGCAATCAGCCCCAGCATTTT	CASSLEVSNQPQHF
TRBV6-2/TRBV6-3	TRBJ1-5	15	TRBD1	-	TGTGCCAGCAGTGCTCAATCGACAGGGAATCAGCCCCAGCATTTT	CASSAQSTGNQPQHF
TRBV7-8	TRBJ1-1	15	TRBD1	-	TGTGCCAGCAGCCGGAGGACAGGGGGTTTGTCGGAAGCTTTCTTT	CASSRRTGGLSEAFF
TRBV5-1	TRBJ1-4	14	TRBD1	-	TGCGCCAGCAGCTCTCGTACAGGGGTTGAAAAACTGTTTTTT	CASSSRTGVEKLFF
TRBV24-1	TRBJ2-1	14	TRBD2	-	TGTGCCACCAGTGATTGGGGAGGGTTCGATGAGCAGTTCTTC	CATSDWGGFDEQFF
TRBV5-5	TRBJ2-2	13	-	-	TGTGCCAGCAGCTCCGAACCGGGAGGGGAGCTGTTTTTT	CASSSEPGGELFF
TRBV27	TRBJ2-1	13	-	-	TGTGCCAGCAGTTCCCTGAGGGATACTTGGCAGTTCTTC	CASSSLRDTWQFF
TRBV7-9	TRBJ2-1	12	-	-	TGTGCCAGCAGGTCTCGATGGTCTCCGGAGTTCTTC	CASRSRWSPEFF
TRBV4-1	TRBJ2-3	16	-	-	TGCGCCAGCAGCCAAGGAGGGAGGACTATGGCGGATACGCAGTATTTT	CASSQGGRTMADTQYF
TRBV24-1	TRBJ2-1	15	TRBD1	-	TGTGCCACCAGTGATTGGGACAGGGGGCTTAATGAGCAGTTCTTC	CATSDWDRGLNEQFF
TRBV5-1	TRBJ2-5	17	TRBD2	-	TGCGCCAGCAGCTTGGAGCGACTAGCGAGAAATCAAGAGACCCAGTACTTC	CASSLERLARNQETQYF
TRBV10-1	TRBJ2-7	15	-	-	TGCGCCAGCAGCGCCTCGGGACTCCCCGGGGGAGAGCAGTACTTC	CASSASGLPGGEQYF
TRBV13	TRBJ2-2	15	-	-	TGTGCCAGCAGCTTAGCGGGAACGAACACCGGGGAGCTGTTTTTT	CASSLAGTNTGELFF
TRBV19	TRBJ1-5	12	-	-	TGTGCCAGTAGTATATCAGGTTCGTCCCAGCATTTT	CASSISGSSQHF
TRBV10-3	TRBJ2-7	13	TRBD1	-	TGTGCCATCAGCAGGACAGGGGGCTACGAGCAGTACTTC	CAISRTGGYEQYF
TRBV3-1/TRBV3-2	TRBJ2-5	13	-	-	TGTGCCAGCAGCCAAGCCCCAGAAGAGACCCAGTACTTC	CASSQAPEETQYF
TRBV5-1	TRBJ1-1	15	TRBD1	once	TGCGCCAGCAGCTTGTTGTGGACAGGGGACACTGAAGCTTTCTTT	CASSLLWTGDTEAFF
TRBV18	TRBJ2-7	15	-	-	TGTGCCAGCTCACCGACTTCCACTCTCTCCTACGAGCAGTACTTC	CASSPTSTLSYEQYF
TRBV4-2	TRBJ1-2	15	TRBD1	-	TGTGCCAGCAGCCAAGTAAGTTCCAGGGGGAATGGCTACACCTTC	CASSQVSSRGNGYTF
TRBV3-1/TRBV3-2	TRBJ1-3	14	-	-	TGTGCCAGCAGCCCTCCCGGGGAGGGAAACACCATATATTTT	CASSPPGEGNTIYF
TRBV6-5	TRBJ2-7	16	TRBD1	few	TGTGCCAGCAGTTATTCTCTCGGACAGGGCGTTGAAGAGCAGTACTTC	CASSYSLGQGVEEQYF